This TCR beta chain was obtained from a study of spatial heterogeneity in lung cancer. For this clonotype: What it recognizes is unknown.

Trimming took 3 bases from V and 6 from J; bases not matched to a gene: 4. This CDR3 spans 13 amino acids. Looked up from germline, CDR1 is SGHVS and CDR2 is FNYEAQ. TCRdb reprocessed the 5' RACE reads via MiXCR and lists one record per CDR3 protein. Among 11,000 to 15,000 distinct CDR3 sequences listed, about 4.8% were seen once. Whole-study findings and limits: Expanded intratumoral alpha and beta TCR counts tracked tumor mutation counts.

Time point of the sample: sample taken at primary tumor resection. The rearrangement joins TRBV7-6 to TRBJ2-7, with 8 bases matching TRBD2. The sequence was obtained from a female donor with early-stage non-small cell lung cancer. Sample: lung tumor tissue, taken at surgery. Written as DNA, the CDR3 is TGTGCCAGCAGCTTGGCGGGGGGATCCGAGCAGTACTTC. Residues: CASSLAGGSEQYF.